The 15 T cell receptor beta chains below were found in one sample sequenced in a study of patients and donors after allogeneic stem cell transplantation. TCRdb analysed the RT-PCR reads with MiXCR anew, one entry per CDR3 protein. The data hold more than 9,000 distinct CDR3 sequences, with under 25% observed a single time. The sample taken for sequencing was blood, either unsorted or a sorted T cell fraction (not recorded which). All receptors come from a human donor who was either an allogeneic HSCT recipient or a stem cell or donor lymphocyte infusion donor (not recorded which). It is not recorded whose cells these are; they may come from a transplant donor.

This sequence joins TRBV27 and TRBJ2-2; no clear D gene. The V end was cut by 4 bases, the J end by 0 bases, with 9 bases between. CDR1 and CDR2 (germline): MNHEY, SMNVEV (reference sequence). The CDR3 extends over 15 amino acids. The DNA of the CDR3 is TGTGCCAGCAGTTCTCAGGCAACGAACACCGGGGAGCTGTTTTTT. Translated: CASSSQATNTGELFF.

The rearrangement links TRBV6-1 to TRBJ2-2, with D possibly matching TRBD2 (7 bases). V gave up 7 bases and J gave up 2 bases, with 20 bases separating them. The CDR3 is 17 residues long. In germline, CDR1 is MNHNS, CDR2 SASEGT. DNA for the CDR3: TGTGCCAGCACCACAACTGGCGCGGGGGCCAACACCGGGGAGCTGTTTTTT. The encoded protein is CASTTTGAGANTGELFF.

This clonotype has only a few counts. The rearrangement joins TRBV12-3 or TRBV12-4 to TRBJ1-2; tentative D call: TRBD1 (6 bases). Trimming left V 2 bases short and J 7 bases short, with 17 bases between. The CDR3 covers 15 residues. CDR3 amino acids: CASSLSGGVTTGYTF. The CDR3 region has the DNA TGTGCCAGCAGTTTAAGTGGGGGCGTGACTACTGGCTACACCTTC.

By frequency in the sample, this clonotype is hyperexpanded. The CDR3 DNA reads TGTGCCAGCAGTGAATCAGGGCTTGATGAGCAGTTCTTC. As protein: CASSESGLDEQFF. The chain recombines TRBV25-1 with TRBJ2-1, with D perhaps matching TRBD1 (5 bases). V lost 1 base to trimming and J lost 8 bases, with 9 bases between them. Germline CDR1 and CDR2: MGHDK and SYGVNS. The CDR3 consists of 13 residues.

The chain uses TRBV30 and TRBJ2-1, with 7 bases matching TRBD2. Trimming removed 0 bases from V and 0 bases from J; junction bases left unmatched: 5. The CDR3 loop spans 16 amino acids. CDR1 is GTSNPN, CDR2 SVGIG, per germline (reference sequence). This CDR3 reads CAWSVRRGSSYNEQFF. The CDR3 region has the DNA TGTGCCTGGAGTGTGAGGCGGGGGAGCTCCTACAATGAGCAGTTCTTC.

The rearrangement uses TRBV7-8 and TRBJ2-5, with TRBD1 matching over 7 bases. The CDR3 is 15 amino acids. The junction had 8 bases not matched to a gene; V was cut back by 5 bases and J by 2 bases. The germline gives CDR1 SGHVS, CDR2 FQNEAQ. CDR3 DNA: TGTGCCAGCAGCAACGCCCCGGGACAGCAAGAGACCCAGTACTTC. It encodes CASSNAPGQQETQYF.

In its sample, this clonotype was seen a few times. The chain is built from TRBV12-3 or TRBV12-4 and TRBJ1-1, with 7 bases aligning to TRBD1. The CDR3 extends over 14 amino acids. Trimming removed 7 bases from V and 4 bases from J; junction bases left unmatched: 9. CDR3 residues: CASTSMAGGTEAFF. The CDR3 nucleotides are TGTGCCAGCACGTCAATGGCAGGGGGCACTGAAGCTTTCTTT.

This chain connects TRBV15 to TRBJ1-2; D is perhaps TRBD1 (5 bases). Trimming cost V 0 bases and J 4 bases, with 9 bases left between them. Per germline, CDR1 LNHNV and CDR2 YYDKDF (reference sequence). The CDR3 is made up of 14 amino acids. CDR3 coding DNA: TGTGCCACCAGCAGAGAACAGGCCCTCTATGGCTACACCTTC. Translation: CATSREQALYGYTF.

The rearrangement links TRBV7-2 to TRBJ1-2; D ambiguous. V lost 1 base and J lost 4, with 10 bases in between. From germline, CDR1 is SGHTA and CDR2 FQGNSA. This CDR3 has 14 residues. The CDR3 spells CASSLETDSYGYTF. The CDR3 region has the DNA TGTGCCAGCAGCTTAGAGACGGACTCCTATGGCTACACCTTC.

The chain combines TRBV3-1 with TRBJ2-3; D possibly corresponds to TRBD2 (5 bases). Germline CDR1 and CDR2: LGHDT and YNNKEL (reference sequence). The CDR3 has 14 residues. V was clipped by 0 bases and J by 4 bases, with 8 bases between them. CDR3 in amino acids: CASSQEGGADTQYF. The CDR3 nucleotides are TGTGCCAGCAGCCAAGAAGGAGGTGCAGATACGCAGTATTTT.

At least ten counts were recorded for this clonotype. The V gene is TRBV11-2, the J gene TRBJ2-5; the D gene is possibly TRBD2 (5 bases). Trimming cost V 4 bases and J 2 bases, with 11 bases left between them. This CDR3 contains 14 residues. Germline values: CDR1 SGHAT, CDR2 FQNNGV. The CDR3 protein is CASSSRVSQETQYF. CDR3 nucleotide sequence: TGTGCCAGCAGCTCGAGGGTCTCGCAAGAGACCCAGTACTTC.

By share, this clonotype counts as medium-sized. This CDR3 is CASSLTRNGYTF. CDR3 in DNA: TGTGCCAGCAGTTTAACCAGAAATGGCTACACCTTC. The V gene is TRBV12-3 or TRBV12-4, the J gene TRBJ1-2, with D uncertain. Trimming cost V 2 bases and J 6 bases, with 7 bases left between them. The CDR3 has 12 amino acids.

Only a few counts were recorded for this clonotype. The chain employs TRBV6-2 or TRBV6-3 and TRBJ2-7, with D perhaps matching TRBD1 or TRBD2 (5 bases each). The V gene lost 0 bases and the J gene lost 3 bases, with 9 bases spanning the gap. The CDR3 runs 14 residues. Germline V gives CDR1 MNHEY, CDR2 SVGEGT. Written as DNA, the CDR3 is TGTGCCAGCAGTTACTCGATGGGGGTCTACGAGCAGTACTTC. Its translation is CASSYSMGVYEQYF.

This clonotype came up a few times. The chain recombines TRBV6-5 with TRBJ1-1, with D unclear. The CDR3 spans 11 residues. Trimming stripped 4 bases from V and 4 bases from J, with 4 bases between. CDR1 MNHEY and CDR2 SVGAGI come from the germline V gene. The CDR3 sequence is CASSSPTEAFF. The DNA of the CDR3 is TGTGCCAGCAGTTCTCCCACTGAAGCTTTCTTT.

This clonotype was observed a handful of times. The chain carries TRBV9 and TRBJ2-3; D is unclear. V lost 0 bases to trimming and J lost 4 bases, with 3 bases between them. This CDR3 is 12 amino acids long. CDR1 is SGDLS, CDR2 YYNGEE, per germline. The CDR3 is CASSVGSDTQYF. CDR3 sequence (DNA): TGTGCCAGCAGCGTAGGATCAGATACGCAGTATTTT. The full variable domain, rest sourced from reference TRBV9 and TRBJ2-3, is DSGVTQTPKHLITATGQRVTLRCSPRSGDLSVYWYQQSLDQGLQFLIQYYNGEERAKGNILERFSAQQFPDLHSELNLSSLELGDSALYFCASSVGSDTQYFGPGTRLTVL.